This T cell receptor beta chain was identified during a study of PD-1 blockade in mismatch repair-deficient tumors. Study outcomes and limitations: Tumor-resident clones, often absent from pretreatment blood, expanded after pembrolizumab and then contracted.

CDR1 is SQVTM and CDR2 is ANQGSEA in the germline V gene. The CDR3 runs to 13 residues. V was clipped by 7 bases and J by 4 bases, with 13 bases between them. Libraries were prepared by immunoSEQ multiplex PCR; TCRdb keeps only in-frame clonotypes and omits some of them. The sample lists roughly 80,000 clones, over 70% occurring once. PCR or immunohistochemistry showed mismatch repair deficiency in every enrolled patient. This clone was observed once. Its antigen is undetermined. This rearrangement joins TRBV29-1 to TRBJ2-2; perhaps TRBD2 as D (5 bases). The TCR sequence derives from an adult with mismatch repair-deficient cancer. Source: peripheral blood, taken 12 weeks after starting pembrolizumab. CDR3 nucleotides: TGCAGCGCCAACCGGAGGAGCACCGGGGAGCTGTTTTTT. The encoded protein is CSANRRSTGELFF.